This T cell receptor (beta chain) was recorded in a study of CD8 T cells in Susac syndrome. V was cut by 4 bases and J by 5 bases, with 12 bases left in between. This CDR3 has 13 residues. Looked up from germline, CDR1 is DFQATT and CDR2 is SNEGSKA (reference sequence). Reverse transcription of roughly 0.45 to 1 ug RNA was carried out with random hexamers. The CDR3 of TCR beta was amplified by immunoSEQ multiplex PCR across 54 Vbeta and 13 Jbeta. MiXCR, applied by TCRdb to the immunoSEQ multiplex PCR reads, yields one record per CDR3 protein. The sample includes approximately 100,000 distinct CDR3 sequences, about 90% of them seen just once. TCR beta from blood CD8+ and CD4+ T cells was sequenced. This clonotype was observed a single time.

This sequence joins TRBV20-1 and TRBJ1-5, with TRBD1 as a possible D gene (6 bases). The sequence was obtained from a human donor in good health. The sequenced sample was CD8+ T cells from PBMCs. The CDR3 nucleotides read TGCAGTGCTAACACAGGGCCAGATCAGCCCCAGCATTTT. Protein sequence: CSANTGPDQPQHF.